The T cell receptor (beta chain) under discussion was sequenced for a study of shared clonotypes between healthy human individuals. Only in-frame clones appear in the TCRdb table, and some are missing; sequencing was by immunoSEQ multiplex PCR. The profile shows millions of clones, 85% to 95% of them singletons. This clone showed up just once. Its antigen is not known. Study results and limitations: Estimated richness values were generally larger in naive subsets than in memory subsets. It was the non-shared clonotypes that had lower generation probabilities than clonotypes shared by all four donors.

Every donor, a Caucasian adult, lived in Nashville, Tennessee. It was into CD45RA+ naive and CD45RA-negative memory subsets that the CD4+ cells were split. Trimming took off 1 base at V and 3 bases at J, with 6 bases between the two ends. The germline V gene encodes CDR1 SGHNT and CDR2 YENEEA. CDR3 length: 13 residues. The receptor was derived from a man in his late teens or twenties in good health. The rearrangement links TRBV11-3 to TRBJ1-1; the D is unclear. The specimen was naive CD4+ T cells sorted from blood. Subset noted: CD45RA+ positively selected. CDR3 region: CASSLVVDTEAFF. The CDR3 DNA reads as TGTGCCAGCAGCTTAGTAGTGGACACTGAAGCTTTCTTT.